A selection of T cell receptor beta chains follows, all from one sample in a study of shared clonotypes between healthy human individuals. This table comes from immunoSEQ multiplex PCR, and its TCRdb copy is limited to in-frame clones, with some not included. Here the sample spans about 1.1 million clones, approximately 77% being singletons. What was sequenced was memory CD4+ T cells from PBMCs. The receptors here all came from a man aged 18 to 29 in good health. Some clones in this sample may be carry-over from other donors' samples. CDR3s include the opening cysteine and the closing phenylalanine or tryptophan. Fields, in order: CDR3 length, V gene, CDR3 protein.

CDR3 length: 15
V gene: TRBV2
CDR3 protein: CASSEAGGYGNTIYF

CDR3 length: 15
V gene: TRBV6-1
CDR3 protein: CASCPWTVHNQPQHF

CDR3 length: 15
V gene: TRBV15
CDR3 protein: CATSRDTGLENEQYF

CDR3 length: 11
V gene: TRBV20-1
CDR3 protein: CSAMGGAEQYF

CDR3 length: 13
V gene: TRBV30
CDR3 protein: CAWSVGINYGYTF

CDR3 length: 15
V gene: TRBV7-2
CDR3 protein: CASSLVWVGEAEAFF

CDR3 length: 17
V gene: TRBV5-1
CDR3 protein: CASSRTLSHPSTDTQYF

CDR3 length: 12
V gene: TRBV7-2
CDR3 protein: CASSATGDEQYF

CDR3 length: 13
V gene: TRBV9
CDR3 protein: CASSDRGGETQYF

CDR3 length: 14
V gene: TRBV5-4
CDR3 protein: CASSRDRGHYEQYF

CDR3 length: 13
V gene: TRBV7-7
CDR3 protein: CASSLAETTEAFF

CDR3 length: 15
V gene: TRBV7-2
CDR3 protein: CASSFRDRVGNGYTF

CDR3 length: 15
V gene: TRBV28
CDR3 protein: CASRANSRPSGGYTF

CDR3 length: 12
V gene: TRBV7-2
CDR3 protein: CASSPDHRTQYF

CDR3 length: 18
V gene: TRBV11-3
CDR3 protein: CASSPRTSGSSMRNEQFF

CDR3 length: 19
V gene: TRBV5-4
CDR3 protein: CASSHPAGTSGSGSYEQYF

CDR3 length: 13
V gene: TRBV2
CDR3 protein: CASSATGGWGYTF

CDR3 length: 15
V gene: TRBV12-2
CDR3 protein: CASRLSLGFNYGYTF

CDR3 length: 14
V gene: TRBV10-3
CDR3 protein: CAISESLGNHEQYF

CDR3 length: 13
V gene: TRBV18
CDR3 protein: CASSDNRGHEQYF

CDR3 length: 14
V gene: TRBV11-2
CDR3 protein: CASSADFQYGGYTF

CDR3 length: 12
V gene: TRBV28
CDR3 protein: CASTATTDTQYF

CDR3 length: 14
V gene: TRBV6-1
CDR3 protein: CASRLRTGEETQYF

CDR3 length: 15
V gene: TRBV29-1
CDR3 protein: CSVRQHRGQNTEAFF

CDR3 length: 18
V gene: TRBV7-2
CDR3 protein: CASSSTGARWVDQETQYF

CDR3 length: 13
V gene: TRBV6-1
CDR3 protein: CASSGQVNQPQHF

CDR3 length: 13
V gene: TRBV2
CDR3 protein: CASRGQGFSTQYF

CDR3 length: 13
V gene: TRBV7-7
CDR3 protein: CASSPGLGTEAFF

CDR3 length: 14
V gene: TRBV18
CDR3 protein: CASSRTGAYYGYTF

CDR3 length: 13
V gene: TRBV9
CDR3 protein: CASSVVYHGELFF

CDR3 length: 14
V gene: TRBV7-8
CDR3 protein: CASRPVGSNYGYTF

CDR3 length: 15
V gene: TRBV2
CDR3 protein: CASRPTGTGAHEQYF

CDR3 length: 14
V gene: TRBV10-2
CDR3 protein: CASLNRTANYGYTF

CDR3 length: 14
V gene: TRBV6-1
CDR3 protein: CASISGTAVETQYF

CDR3 length: 13
V gene: TRBV29-1
CDR3 protein: CSVGLRVAETQYF

CDR3 length: 14
V gene: TRBV28
CDR3 protein: CASCYRSGANVLTF

CDR3 length: 19
V gene: TRBV28
CDR3 protein: CASSFPLGRLLSGANVLTF

CDR3 length: 15
V gene: TRBV5-1
CDR3 protein: CASSVTSGLYNEQFF

CDR3 length: 11
V gene: TRBV30
CDR3 protein: CAWSLGLMAFF

CDR3 length: 15
V gene: TRBV27
CDR3 protein: CASSLGGGLSYEQYF

CDR3 length: 14
V gene: TRBV29-1
CDR3 protein: CSVWRQGVTGELFF

CDR3 length: 13
V gene: TRBV19
CDR3 protein: CASGTGETDTQYF

CDR3 length: 11
V gene: TRBV20-1
CDR3 protein: CSAGGGDGYTF

CDR3 length: 16
V gene: TRBV6-5
CDR3 protein: CASSSPFYGSSMGYTF

CDR3 length: 14
V gene: TRBV29-1
CDR3 protein: CSAIAGTSYNEQFF

CDR3 length: 13
V gene: TRBV15
CDR3 protein: CATSRVGGYEQYF

CDR3 length: 12
V gene: TRBV2
CDR3 protein: CASSPTLNIQYF

CDR3 length: 15
V gene: TRBV5-1
CDR3 protein: CASSSFGDSNYGYTF

CDR3 length: 17
V gene: TRBV28
CDR3 protein: CASSRELVGRRVYEQYF

CDR3 length: 11
V gene: TRBV28
CDR3 protein: CASCSRETQYF

CDR3 length: 15
V gene: TRBV7-2
CDR3 protein: CASSLVGADYNEQFF

CDR3 length: 13
V gene: TRBV30
CDR3 protein: CAWGWGQSYGYTF

CDR3 length: 12
V gene: TRBV18
CDR3 protein: CASSFGNTEAFF

CDR3 length: 14
V gene: TRBV9
CDR3 protein: CASSAKGLADTQYF

CDR3 length: 15
V gene: TRBV7-2
CDR3 protein: CASSPTGGDYNEQFF

CDR3 length: 14
V gene: TRBV19
CDR3 protein: CASSQSRFYQPQHF

CDR3 length: 14
V gene: TRBV7-2
CDR3 protein: CASSFGGSTDTQYF

CDR3 length: 16
V gene: TRBV6-6
CDR3 protein: CASSQGTGALNQPQHF

CDR3 length: 13
V gene: TRBV7-3
CDR3 protein: CASSSQGDTEAFF